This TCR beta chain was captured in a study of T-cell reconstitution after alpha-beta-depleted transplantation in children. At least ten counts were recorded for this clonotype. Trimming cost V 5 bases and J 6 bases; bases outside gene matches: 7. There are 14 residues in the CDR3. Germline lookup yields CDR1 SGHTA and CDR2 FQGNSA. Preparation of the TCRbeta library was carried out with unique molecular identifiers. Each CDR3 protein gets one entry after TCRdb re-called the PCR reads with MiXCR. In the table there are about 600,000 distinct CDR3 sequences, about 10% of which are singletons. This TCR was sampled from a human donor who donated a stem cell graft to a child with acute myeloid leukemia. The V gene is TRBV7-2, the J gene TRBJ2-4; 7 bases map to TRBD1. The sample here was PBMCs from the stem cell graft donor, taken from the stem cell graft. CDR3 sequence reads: CASSQRQGGNIQYF. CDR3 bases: TGTGCCAGCAGCCAGAGACAGGGTGGAAACATTCAGTACTTC.